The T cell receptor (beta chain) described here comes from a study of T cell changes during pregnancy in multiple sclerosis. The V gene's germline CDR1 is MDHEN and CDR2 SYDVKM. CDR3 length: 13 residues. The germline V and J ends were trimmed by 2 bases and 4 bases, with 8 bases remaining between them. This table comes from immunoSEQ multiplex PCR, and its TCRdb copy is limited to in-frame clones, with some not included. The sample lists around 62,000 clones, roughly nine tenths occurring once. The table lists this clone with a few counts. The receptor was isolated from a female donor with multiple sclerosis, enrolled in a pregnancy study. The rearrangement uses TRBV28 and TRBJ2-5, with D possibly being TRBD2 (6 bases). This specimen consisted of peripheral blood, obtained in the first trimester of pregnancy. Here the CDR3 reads CASSLKAGETQYF. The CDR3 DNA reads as TGTGCCAGCAGTTTAAAAGCGGGAGAGACCCAGTACTTC.